This TCR beta chain was sequenced in a study of T cell repertoires in cytomegalovirus infection. Using its own MiXCR run on the reads, TCRdb lists one record per CDR3 protein. Of more than 75,000 distinct CDR3 sequences listed, 25% to 30% are singletons. Comment on this clonotype: Antigen unknown.

V dropped 1 base and J dropped 6; count of bases not matched to a gene: 17. The CDR3 runs to 18 residues. CDR1 is DFQATT and CDR2 is SNEGSKA in the germline V gene (reference sequence). V is TRBV20-1 and J is TRBJ2-1; 8 bases fit TRBD2. This TCR derives from a human donor in good health (CMV status not recorded). Some clones in this sample may be carry-over from other donors' samples. The sequencing used CD8+ T cells from cultured PBMCs, collected from culture after CMV antigen stimulation. CDR3 nucleotide sequence: TGCAGTGCTAGAGCTCTCGGGGGGGGGTATAGGGAAAGCAATGAGCAGTTCTTC. This codes for CSARALGGGYRESNEQFF.